The clone carrying this TCR beta chain has only one observation. Some clones are missing from TCRdb's copy, which holds only in-frame ones; the method was immunoSEQ multiplex PCR. The sample includes roughly 88,000 clones, 80% to 95% of them seen just once. These data come from a study of T cell changes during pregnancy in multiple sclerosis. This CDR3 has 19 residues. V shed 3 bases, J shed 1 base, and the junction held 11 bases outside the gene matches. The germline V gene encodes CDR1 LGHNA and CDR2 YNFKEQ. This TCR was recovered from a female donor with multiple sclerosis, enrolled in a pregnancy study. The rearrangement links TRBV4-2 to TRBJ2-5; 13 bases fit TRBD2. The starting material was peripheral blood, obtained in the first trimester of pregnancy. CDR3 region: CASSHRGTSGTGAQETQYF. CDR3 nucleotide sequence: TGTGCCAGCAGCCACAGAGGGACTAGCGGGACGGGGGCCCAAGAGACCCAGTACTTC.